The T cell receptor (beta chain) under discussion was sequenced for a study of blood T cell repertoires in COVID-19. In the study overall: T cells, B-cell-depleted T cells, or PBMCs provided the cDNA or gDNA that served as material.

Per the original methods: Amplified reference gene primers provided the basis for estimating nucleated cell counts. Sequenced by immunoSEQ multiplex PCR; TCRdb stores in-frame clones only, minus some. Clone size and V and J calls were adopted from that table, with D and trimming inferred from the DNA. This sample has about 210,000 clones; around 81% occur once, and the top ten carry over 10%. The germline CDR1 and CDR2 sequences are SGHRS and YFSETQ. CDR3 length: 15 residues. The V gene lost 7 bases and the J gene lost 3 bases, with 20 bases spanning the gap. The V gene is TRBV5-1, the J gene TRBJ2-7; TRBD1 is a possible D gene (5 bases). The source of this sequence is a human donor in a cohort sampled during active COVID-19. Sequenced input: peripheral blood. DNA for the CDR3: TGCGCCAGCGGCCCCAACAGCAGGGCGGTCTACGAGCAGTACTTC. It translates to CASGPNSRAVYEQYF.